These 10 T cell receptor beta chains share one sample of origin, sequenced in a study of shared clonotypes between healthy human individuals (dated by TCRdb to 2020 to 2022). Library preparation was by the immunoSEQ multiplex PCR assay. Entries here come from immuneACCESS through TCRdb and include only in-frame sequences with V and J called. Some clones fail to appear in such tables; in the studies checked, an unresolved V gene covers under half of the shortfall, and the cause of the remainder is unknown. For this sample there are about 2.4 million clones; over 85% appear just once. 0.13% to 0.15% of the sample lies in the top ten. The specimen was naive CD4+ T cells sorted from blood. The cell subset or site label of this sample denotes: CD45RA+ positively selected. The receptors were gathered from a man aged 18 to 29 in good health.

The genes are TRBV2 and TRBJ1-2; D uncertain. Trimming left V 2 bases short and J 1 base short, with 5 bases between. Germline values: CDR1 SNHLY, CDR2 FYNNEI. There are 13 residues in the CDR3. The CDR3 spells CASSERLNYGYTF. CDR3 coding DNA: TGTGCCAGCAGTGAACGACTTAACTATGGCTACACCTTC.

V and J are TRBV6-5 and TRBJ2-7; the match to TRBD1 covers 7 bases. This CDR3 comprises 15 residues. The germline gives CDR1 MNHEY, CDR2 SVGAGI. Unmatched junction bases numbered 9, after V lost 7 bases and J lost 0 bases. The CDR3 spells CASTPNRDSSYEQYF. CDR3 nucleotide sequence: TGTGCCAGCACTCCGAATCGGGACAGCTCCTACGAGCAGTACTTC.

The chain couples TRBV19 to TRBJ2-7; unclear D gene. Germline CDR1 is LNHDA and CDR2 is SQIVND (reference sequence). V lost 1 base to trimming and J lost 0 bases, with 4 bases between them. The CDR3 has 13 residues. The CDR3 loop is CASSIATSYEQYF. The CDR3 coding sequence is TGTGCCAGTAGTATAGCAACCTCCTACGAGCAGTACTTC.

V usage is TRBV25-1 and J usage is TRBJ2-7; 7 bases are a match to TRBD2. The CDR3 totals 13 residues. Germline V gene lookup returns CDR1 MGHDK and CDR2 SYGVNS. After removal of 8 bases from V and 2 bases from J, the junction contained 6 bases not matched to a gene. CDR3 nucleotide sequence: TGTGCCAGCGGGGGGGAGCGGACCTACGAGCAGTACTTC. Translating it yields CASGGERTYEQYF.

This clone was detected a few times. This chain uses TRBV2 with TRBJ1-1; D uncertain. The V gene's germline CDR1 is SNHLY and CDR2 FYNNEI. The V end was cut by 4 bases, the J end by 4 bases, with 13 bases between. CDR3 size: 14 residues. The CDR3 is CASSVTLGSTEAFF. Here the CDR3 DNA reads TGTGCCAGCAGTGTAACCCTGGGATCCACTGAAGCTTTCTTT.

This clone has just one count. CDR3 nucleotides: TGTGCCAGCAGTTACTCCTTGTCGGGGAATACGCAGTATTTT. Translation gives CASSYSLSGNTQYF. The genes are TRBV6-6 and TRBJ2-3, with D perhaps matching TRBD2 (5 bases). The ends were cut back, 0 bases at V and 7 bases at J, with 11 bases in the middle. Germline lookup yields CDR1 MNHNY and CDR2 SVGAGI (reference sequence). This CDR3 region has 14 residues.

This clone was picked up a small number of times. The chain carries TRBV7-6 and TRBJ2-2; a weak D match, TRBD2 (6 bases). Germline CDR1 is SGHVS and CDR2 is FNYEAQ. The ends were cut back, 2 bases at V and 4 bases at J, with 14 bases in the middle. The CDR3 spans 16 residues. CDR3 nucleotides: TGTGCCAGCAGCTTATACGGGGGAAAGAGCACCGGGGAGCTGTTTTTT. The encoded protein is CASSLYGGKSTGELFF.

The chain carries TRBV2 and TRBJ2-7; D gene unclear. Germline CDR1 and CDR2: SNHLY and FYNNEI. V gave up 2 bases and J gave up 4 bases, with 9 bases separating them. The CDR3 length is 13 residues. CDR3 protein: CASSEWGYYEQYF. CDR3 nucleotide sequence: TGTGCCAGCAGTGAATGGGGTTATTACGAGCAGTACTTC.

V gene TRBV5-6 combines with J gene TRBJ2-5, with D perhaps TRBD2 (5 bases). The V and J ends lost 2 bases and 5 bases respectively, with 16 bases between them. Germline loops: CDR1 SGHDT, CDR2 YYEEEE. The CDR3 sequence is 15 residues long. DNA for the CDR3: TGTGCCAGCAGCTTCGGGGAACGCCCACGCGAGACCCAGTACTTC. This encodes CASSFGERPRETQYF.

V and J are TRBV18 and TRBJ2-3, with D possibly called TRBD1 or TRBD2 (6 bases each). CDR3 length: 13 residues. V lost 10 bases and J lost 2, with 13 bases in between. Germline CDR1 KGHSH, CDR2 LQKENI. CDR3 in amino acids: CATSGASTDTQYF. The CDR3 DNA is TGTGCCACTTCGGGGGCCTCCACAGATACGCAGTATTTT.